Below, one T cell receptor beta chain is given with its context. This entry is derived from a study of blood T cell repertoires in COVID-19. Measured with immunoSEQ multiplex PCR; TCRdb has only the in-frame clones, and not every one. There are roughly 500,000 clones in the sample; around 85% occur only once, and under 9.5% lies in the top ten. The CDR3 loop spans 14 amino acids. The germline CDR1 and CDR2 sequences are MDHEN and SYDVKM. The V end lost 3 bases, the J end lost 7 bases, and 10 bases lay between the germline ends. The receptor was derived from a woman aged 60-75 years who had recovered from COVID-19. The sequenced material came from PBMCs or T cells enriched from blood (not recorded which). The rearrangement links TRBV28 to TRBJ1-6; D gene uncertain. The CDR3 DNA reads as TGTGCCAGCAGTTTGTTTGGCGGGAATTCACCCCTCCACTTT. Protein: CASSLFGGNSPLHF. Full variable domain (remainder filled in from reference TRBV28 and TRBJ1-6): DVKVTQSSRYLVKRTGEKVFLECVQDMDHENMFWYRQDPGLGLRLIYFSYDVKMKEKGDIPEGYSVSREKKERFSLILESASTNQTSMYLCASSLFGGNSPLHFGNGTRLTVT.